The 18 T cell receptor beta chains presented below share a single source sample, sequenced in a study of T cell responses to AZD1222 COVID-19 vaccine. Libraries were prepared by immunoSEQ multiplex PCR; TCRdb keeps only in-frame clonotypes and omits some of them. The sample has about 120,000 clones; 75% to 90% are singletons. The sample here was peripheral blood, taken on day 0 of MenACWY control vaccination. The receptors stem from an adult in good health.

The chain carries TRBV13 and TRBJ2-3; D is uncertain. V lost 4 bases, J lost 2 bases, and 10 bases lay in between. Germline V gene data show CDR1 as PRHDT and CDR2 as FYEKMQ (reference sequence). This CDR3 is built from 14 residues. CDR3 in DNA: TGTGCCAGCAGCTCCACCCCATACACAGATACGCAGTATTTT. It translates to CASSSTPYTDTQYF.

CDR3 amino acids: CASSLDSNSPLHF. As DNA, the CDR3 is TGTGCCAGCAGCTTGGACAGTAATTCACCCCTCCACTTT. The gene calls are TRBV5-4 and TRBJ1-6; no definite D call. V was cut by 0 bases and J by 6 bases, with 4 bases left in between. The CDR3 is made up of 13 amino acids. Germline V gives CDR1 SGHNT, CDR2 YYREEE (reference sequence).

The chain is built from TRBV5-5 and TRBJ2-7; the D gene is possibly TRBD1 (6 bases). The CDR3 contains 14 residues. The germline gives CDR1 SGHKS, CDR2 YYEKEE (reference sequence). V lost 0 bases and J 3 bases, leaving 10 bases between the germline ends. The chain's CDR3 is CASSLAQGIYEQYF. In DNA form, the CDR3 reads TGTGCCAGCAGCTTGGCCCAGGGGATCTACGAGCAGTACTTC.

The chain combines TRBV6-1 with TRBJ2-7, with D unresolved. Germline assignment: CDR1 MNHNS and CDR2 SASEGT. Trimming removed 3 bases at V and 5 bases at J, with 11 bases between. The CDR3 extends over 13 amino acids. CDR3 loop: CASSDLQNDEQYF. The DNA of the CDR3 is TGTGCCAGCAGTGACCTACAGAACGACGAGCAGTACTTC.

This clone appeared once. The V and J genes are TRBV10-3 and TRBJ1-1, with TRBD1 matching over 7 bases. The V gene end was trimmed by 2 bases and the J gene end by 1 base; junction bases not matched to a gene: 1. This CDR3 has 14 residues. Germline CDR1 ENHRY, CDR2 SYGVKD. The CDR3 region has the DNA TGTGCCATCAGTGAGGGGGACAGGAACACTGAAGCTTTCTTT. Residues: CAISEGDRNTEAFF.

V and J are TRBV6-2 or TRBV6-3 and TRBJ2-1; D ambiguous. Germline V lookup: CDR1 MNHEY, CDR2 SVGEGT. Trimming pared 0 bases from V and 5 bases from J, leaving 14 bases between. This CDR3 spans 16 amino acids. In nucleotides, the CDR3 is TGTGCCAGCAGTTACTCAGGTGTATTACTTAACAATGAGCAGTTCTTC. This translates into CASSYSGVLLNNEQFF.

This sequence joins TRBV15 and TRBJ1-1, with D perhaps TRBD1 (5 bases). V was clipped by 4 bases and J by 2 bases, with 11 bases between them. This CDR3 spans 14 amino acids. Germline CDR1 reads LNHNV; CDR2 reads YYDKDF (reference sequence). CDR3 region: CATSNLDSNTEAFF. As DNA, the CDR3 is TGTGCCACCAGCAACCTTGACAGTAACACTGAAGCTTTCTTT.

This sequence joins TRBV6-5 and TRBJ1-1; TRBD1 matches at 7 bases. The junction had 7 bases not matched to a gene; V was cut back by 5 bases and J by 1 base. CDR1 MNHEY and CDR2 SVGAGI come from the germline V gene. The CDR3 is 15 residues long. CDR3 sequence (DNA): TGTGCCAGCAGTATTTGGGGACAGCCGAACACTGAAGCTTTCTTT. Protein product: CASSIWGQPNTEAFF.

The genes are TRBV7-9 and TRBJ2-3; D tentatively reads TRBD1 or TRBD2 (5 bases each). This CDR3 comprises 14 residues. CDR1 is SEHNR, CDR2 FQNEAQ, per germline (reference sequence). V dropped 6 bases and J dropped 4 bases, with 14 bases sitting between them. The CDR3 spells CASRPRQGPDTQYF. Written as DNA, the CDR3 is TGTGCCAGCAGACCCCGCCAGGGACCAGATACGCAGTATTTT.

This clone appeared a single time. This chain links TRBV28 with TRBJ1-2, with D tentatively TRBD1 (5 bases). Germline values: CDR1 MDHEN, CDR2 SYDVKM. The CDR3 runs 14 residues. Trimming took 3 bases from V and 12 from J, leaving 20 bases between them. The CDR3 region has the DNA TGTGCCAGCAGTTTGAGCGCTGGCGTTGGGGCCCACACCTTC. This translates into CASSLSAGVGAHTF.

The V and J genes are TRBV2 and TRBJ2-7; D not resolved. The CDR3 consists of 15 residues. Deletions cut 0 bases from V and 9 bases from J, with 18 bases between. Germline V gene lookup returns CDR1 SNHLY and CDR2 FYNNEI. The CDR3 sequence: CASSEALPSLLGQYF. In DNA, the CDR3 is TGTGCCAGCAGTGAAGCCCTTCCGTCCCTTCTGGGGCAGTACTTC.

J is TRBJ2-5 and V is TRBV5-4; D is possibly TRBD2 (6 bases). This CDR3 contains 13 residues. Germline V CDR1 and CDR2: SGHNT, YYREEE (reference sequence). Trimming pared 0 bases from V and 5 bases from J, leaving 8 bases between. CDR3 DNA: TGTGCCAGCAGCTTGGAAGGGAGGGAGACCCAGTACTTC. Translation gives CASSLEGRETQYF.

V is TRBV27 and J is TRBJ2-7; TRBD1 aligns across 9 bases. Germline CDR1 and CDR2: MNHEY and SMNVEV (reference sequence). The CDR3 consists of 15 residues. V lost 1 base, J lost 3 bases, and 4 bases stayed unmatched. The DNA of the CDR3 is TGTGCCAGCAGTTTATTCGGGACAGGGAACTACGAGCAGTACTTC. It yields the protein CASSLFGTGNYEQYF.

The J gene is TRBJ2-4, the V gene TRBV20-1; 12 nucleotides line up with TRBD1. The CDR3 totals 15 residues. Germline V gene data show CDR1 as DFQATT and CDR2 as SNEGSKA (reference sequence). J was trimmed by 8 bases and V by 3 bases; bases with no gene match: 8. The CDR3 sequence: CSASGTGGGRDIQYF. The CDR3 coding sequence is TGCAGTGCTAGTGGGACAGGGGGCGGGAGGGACATTCAGTACTTC.

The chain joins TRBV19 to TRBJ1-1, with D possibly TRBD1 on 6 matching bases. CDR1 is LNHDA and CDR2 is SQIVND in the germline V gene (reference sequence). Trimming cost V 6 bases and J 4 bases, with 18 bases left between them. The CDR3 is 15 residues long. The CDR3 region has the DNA TGTGCCAGTAGCGTCGGAGGGGGGACGGGCACTGAAGCTTTCTTT. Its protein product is CASSVGGGTGTEAFF.

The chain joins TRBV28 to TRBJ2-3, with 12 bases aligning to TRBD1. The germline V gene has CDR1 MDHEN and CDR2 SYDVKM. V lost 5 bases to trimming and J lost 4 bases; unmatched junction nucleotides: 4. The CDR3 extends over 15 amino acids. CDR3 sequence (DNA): TGTGCCAGCAGTAGGGACAGGGGGCAGGCAGATACGCAGTATTTT. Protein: CASSRDRGQADTQYF.

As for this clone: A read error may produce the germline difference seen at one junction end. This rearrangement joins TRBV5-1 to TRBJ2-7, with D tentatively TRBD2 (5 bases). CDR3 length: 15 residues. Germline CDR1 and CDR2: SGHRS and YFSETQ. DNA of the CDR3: TGCGCCAGCAGTTCAGACGGACTCCCCTCCCGTGAGGCGTTATTC. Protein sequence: CASSSDGLPSREALF.

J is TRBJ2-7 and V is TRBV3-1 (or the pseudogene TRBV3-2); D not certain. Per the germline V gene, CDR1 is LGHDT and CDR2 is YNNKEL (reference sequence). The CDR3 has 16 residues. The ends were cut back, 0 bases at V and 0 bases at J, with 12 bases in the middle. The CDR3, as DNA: TGTGCCAGCAGCCAAGAGGCACGGACCCTCTCCTACGAGCAGTACTTC. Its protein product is CASSQEARTLSYEQYF.